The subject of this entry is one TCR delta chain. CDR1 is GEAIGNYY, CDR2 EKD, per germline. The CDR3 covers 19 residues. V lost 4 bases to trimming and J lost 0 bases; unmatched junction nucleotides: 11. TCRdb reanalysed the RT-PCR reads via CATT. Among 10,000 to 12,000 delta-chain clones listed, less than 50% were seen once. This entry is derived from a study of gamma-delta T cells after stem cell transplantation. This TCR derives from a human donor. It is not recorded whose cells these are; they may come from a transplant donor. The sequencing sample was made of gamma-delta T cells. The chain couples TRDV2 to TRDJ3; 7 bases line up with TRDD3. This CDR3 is CACDTWGALGSWDTRQMFF. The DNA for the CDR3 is TGTGCCTGTGATACCTGGGGGGCCTTGGGCTCCTGGGACACCCGACAGATGTTTTTC.